This T cell receptor (beta chain) was identified in a study of CD8 T cells in ankylosing spondylitis. Points from the study as a whole: Reportedly, matched ankylosing spondylitis synovial fluid was significantly enriched for disease-linked clones. One TCR beta motif, made up of seven to nine highly homologous variants, appeared characteristic of ankylosing spondylitis blood. Reactive arthritis synovial fluid and blood previously showed some of these motif variants.

Each TCR beta library was made by quantitative 5'-RACE that incorporated molecular barcodes. Each CDR3 protein is one row after TCRdb ran MiXCR on the 5' RACE reads. The sample records under 450,000 distinct CDR3 sequences, 15% to 20% being singletons. V lost 6 bases to trimming and J lost 5 bases, with 8 bases between them. The CDR3 spans 11 residues. About this clonotype: Its specificity is unknown.

Sequenced sample: blood, either unsorted or a sorted T cell fraction (not recorded which). The receptor was isolated from a male donor with ankylosing spondylitis. The V gene is TRBV12-3 or TRBV12-4, the J gene TRBJ2-7; D is uncertain. For the CDR3, the DNA is TGTGCCAGCAGCCCCCGGGACGAGCAGTACTTC. It yields the protein CASSPRDEQYF.